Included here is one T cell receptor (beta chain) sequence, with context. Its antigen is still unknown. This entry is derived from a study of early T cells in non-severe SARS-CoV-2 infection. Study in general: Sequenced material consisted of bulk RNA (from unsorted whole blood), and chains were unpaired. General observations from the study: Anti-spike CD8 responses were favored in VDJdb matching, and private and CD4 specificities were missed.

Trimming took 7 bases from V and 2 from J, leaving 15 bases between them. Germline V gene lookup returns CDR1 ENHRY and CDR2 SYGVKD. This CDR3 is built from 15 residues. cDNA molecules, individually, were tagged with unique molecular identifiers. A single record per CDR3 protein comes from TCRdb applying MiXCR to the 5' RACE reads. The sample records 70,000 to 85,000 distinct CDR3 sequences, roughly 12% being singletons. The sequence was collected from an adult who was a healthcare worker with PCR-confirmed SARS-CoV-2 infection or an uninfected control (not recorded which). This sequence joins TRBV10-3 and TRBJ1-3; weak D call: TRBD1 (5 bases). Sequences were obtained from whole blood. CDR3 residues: CAITSTEKAGNTIYF. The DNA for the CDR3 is TGTGCCATCACATCGACAGAAAAGGCTGGAAACACCATATATTTT.